These 3 T cell receptor beta chains came from one sample sequenced in a study of control samples from healthy donors and cancer patients. Sequencing was performed with immunoSEQ multiplex PCR; in TCRdb, only in-frame clones are kept and a portion is missing. The data contain 50,000 or so clones, about 93% of them singletons. Sequencing used PBMCs. The receptors here all came from a woman aged 45 to 65 with head and neck cancer.

CDR3 in DNA: TGTGCCAGCAGCCCGGGGACTAGCGGGTACAATGAGCAGTTCTTC. Amino acid sequence: CASSPGTSGYNEQFF. This chain connects TRBV5-6 to TRBJ2-1; TRBD2 agrees at 12 bases. The CDR3 is 15 residues long. After removal of 4 bases from V and 4 bases from J, the junction contained 3 bases not matched to a gene. Germline-derived CDR1 and CDR2 are SGHDT and YYEEEE.

The chain joins TRBV24-1 to TRBJ2-5, with 9 bases lining up with TRBD1. The CDR3 length is 16 residues. V dropped 4 bases and J dropped 4; count of bases not matched to a gene: 9. The germline CDR1 and CDR2 sequences are KGHDR and SFDVKD. CDR3 protein: CATSDPTTGGGETQYF. The CDR3 bases are TGTGCCACCAGTGACCCGACAACAGGGGGCGGAGAGACCCAGTACTTC.

The V call is TRBV5-8, the J call TRBJ2-7; D unclear. From germline, CDR1 is SGHTS and CDR2 YDEGEE. Trimming removed 0 bases at V and 4 bases at J, with 20 bases between. This CDR3 is 17 amino acids long. The CDR3 nucleotides read TGTGCCAGCAGCTTGGAAACGGCGAATTGGGTTATATACGAGCAGTACTTC. It is translated as CASSLETANWVIYEQYF.